This T cell receptor (beta chain) derives from a study of CD8+ T cells in alopecia areata. General observations from the study: A great number of expanded lesional clones endured in scalp and blood during tofacitinib. Baseline CD8+ expansion's link to response remains uncertain, as there was one nonresponder.

About this clone: Its antigen remains unidentified.

V was shortened by 1 base and J by 0 bases, with 9 bases between the two germline ends. The CDR3 runs 15 residues. CDR1 is GTSNPN and CDR2 is SVGIG in the germline V gene (reference sequence). RNA extraction and reverse transcription yielded cDNA as sequencing template. Profiled with immunoSEQ multiplex PCR; TCRdb holds only in-frame clones, not every one. The repertoire has roughly 46,000 clones, under 70% of them found once; the top ten carry 20% to 25%. The treatment denotes: oral pan-JAK inhibitor, 5-10 mg twice daily. The source is a human donor with alopecia areata. The material sequenced was CD8+ T cells sorted from blood, taken at week 4, from a patient treated with tofacitinib. The chain links TRBV30 to TRBJ2-2; D uncertain. Here the CDR3 reads CAWSGAAANTGELFF. For the CDR3, the DNA is TGTGCCTGGAGTGGGGCGGCAGCGAACACCGGGGAGCTGTTTTTT. The full variable domain, completed using reference TRBV30 and TRBJ2-2, is SQTIHQWPATLVQPVGSPLSLECTVEGTSNPNLYWYRQAAGRGLQLLFYSVGIGQISSEVPQNLSASRPQDRQFILSSKKLLLSDSGFYLCAWSGAAANTGELFFGEGSRLTVL.